Below are 32 T cell receptor beta chains sequenced from a single sample in a study of metastatic and nonmetastatic thyroid tumors. TCRdb re-called clones via MiXCR from the PCR reads. The sample includes about 4,900 clones, roughly 27% of them seen just once. Ahead of thyroid surgery, no patient had received treatment of any kind. The sequenced sample consisted of adjacent normal tissue. The source of these receptors is a female donor with papillary thyroid cancer or a benign thyroid nodule (not recorded which). Some clones in this sample may be carry-over from other donors' samples.

This sequence joins TRBV6-2 or TRBV6-3 and TRBJ2-7; no clear D. V lost 6 bases to trimming and J lost 3 bases, with 3 bases between them. This CDR3 spans 10 amino acids. The germline CDR1 and CDR2 sequences are MNHEY and SVGEGT. The CDR3 region is CASSVYEQYV. CDR3 DNA sequence: TGTGCCAGCAGCGTCTACGAGCAGTACGTC.

This clone was detected only a few times. The germline gene is not matched at one end of the junction; a read error may be the cause. V and J are TRBV12-3 or TRBV12-4 and TRBJ2-1; D is undetermined. The CDR3 totals 15 residues. The CDR3: CASSHRDRSYNGQFF. The CDR3 nucleotides read TGTGCCAGCAGTCATAGAGACCGCTCCTACAATGGGCAGTTCTTC.

This clone has only a few counts. The chain combines TRBV10-1 with TRBJ2-2, with D possibly being TRBD2 (6 bases). V lost 9 bases and J lost 7, with 21 bases in between. Germline assignment: CDR1 WNHNN and CDR2 SYGVQD (reference sequence). The CDR3 has 15 amino acids. CDR3 amino acids: CARLLAGPRGGELFF. The CDR3 DNA sequence: TGCGCCAGGCTGCTGGCGGGACCACGAGGCGGGGAGCTGTTTTTT.

Details on this clone: The conserved closing phenylalanine or tryptophan is absent in this CDR3, likely reflecting a read error. The J gene is TRBJ2-7, the V gene TRBV28; TRBD1 matches at 7 bases. The CDR3 runs to 15 residues. The trim removed 7 bases at V and 0 bases at J, leaving 9 bases unmatched. Germline lookup yields CDR1 MDHEN and CDR2 SYDVKM. CDR3 sequence reads: CASIYGTVSSYEQYL. DNA of the CDR3: TGTGCCAGCATCTACGGGACAGTAAGCTCCTACGAGCAGTACCTC.

This clone has ten or more counts. The chain employs TRBV9 and TRBJ1-4, with 7 bases lining up with TRBD1. V was pared by 4 bases and J by 7 bases, with 13 bases of the junction left unmatched. The CDR3 loop spans 16 amino acids. The germline gives CDR1 SGDLS, CDR2 YYNGEE. CDR3 in DNA: TGTGCCAGCAGCCCCAGGGGCGACAGGGTGGGTGAAAAACTGTTTTTT. Encoded protein: CASSPRGDRVGEKLFF.

The chain couples TRBV27 to TRBJ2-7; TRBD2 is a possible D gene (5 bases). The V gene's germline CDR1 is MNHEY and CDR2 SMNVEV (reference sequence). This CDR3 spans 14 amino acids. V lost 8 bases, J lost 6 bases, and 20 bases lay in between. In DNA form, the CDR3 reads TGTGCCAGCTCGAGGGCGAGTGTTACCTCCGAGCAGTACTTC. Translation gives CASSRASVTSEQYF.

The J gene is TRBJ2-7, the V gene TRBV12-3 or TRBV12-4; D is unresolved. V lost 1 base to trimming and J lost 9 bases, with 16 bases between them. The CDR3 sequence is 14 residues long. The CDR3 here is CASSLGDKELGQYF. Here the CDR3 DNA reads TGTGCCAGCAGTTTAGGCGACAAGGAGTTAGGGCAGTACTTC.

Comment on this clone: Sequence at one end of the junction differs from germline and may be a read error. V and J are TRBV2 and TRBJ2-1; weak D call: TRBD2 (6 bases). The CDR3 length is 15 residues. The germline V gene encodes CDR1 SNHLY and CDR2 FYNNEI. The CDR3 DNA is TGTGCCAGCAGCATGCGCCGGGACTCTGACAATGAGCAGATCTTC. Amino acid sequence: CASSMRRDSDNEQIF.

This clone was detected a few times. The junction shows a germline mismatch at one end, possibly a read error. The chain links TRBV28 to TRBJ2-7; TRBD1 matches at 12 bases. The CDR3 covers 15 residues. CDR1 MDHEN and CDR2 SYDVKM come from the germline V gene. CDR3 nucleotide sequence: TGTGCAACCTCTTCCGGGACAGGGGGCTACTACGAGAAGTACTTC. It yields the protein CATSSGTGGYYEKYF.

The rearrangement links TRBV6-2 or TRBV6-3 to TRBJ1-1; no reliable D call. Germline-derived CDR1 and CDR2 are MNHEY and SVGEGT. Trimming cost V 6 bases and J 4 bases, with 21 bases left between them. The CDR3 extends over 16 amino acids. The CDR3 loop is CASSPANAGESTEAFF. The CDR3 DNA sequence: TGTGCCAGCAGCCCCGCCAATGCGGGAGAGAGCACTGAAGCTTTCTTT.

The V and J genes are TRBV28 and TRBJ1-5, with D possibly matching TRBD1 (6 bases). V lost 6 bases to trimming and J lost 3 bases, with 21 bases between them. The CDR3 runs 17 residues. Germline assignment: CDR1 MDHEN and CDR2 SYDVKM. The CDR3: CASSPRADTGNNQPQHF. The CDR3 DNA is TGTGCCAGCAGCCCTCGTGCGGATACAGGGAACAATCAGCCCCAGCATTTT.

As concerns this clone: With a much larger clone just one base away, this may be a read error. The J gene is TRBJ1-6, the V gene TRBV6-1; D is perhaps TRBD1 (5 bases). V lost 6 bases, J lost 6 bases, and 6 bases lay in between. From germline, CDR1 is MNHNS and CDR2 SASEGT. The CDR3 is made up of 12 amino acids. The CDR3 spells CASSQGNSPLHF. Written as DNA, the CDR3 is TGTGCCAGCAGCCAGGGTAATTCACCCCTCCACTTT.

The genes are TRBV6-5 and TRBJ2-2; D is perhaps TRBD2 (5 bases). This CDR3 has 15 residues. The V and J ends lost 4 bases and 6 bases respectively, with 15 bases between them. Germline V gene sequence: CDR1 MNHEY, CDR2 SVGAGI. CDR3 DNA: TGTGCCAGCAGTTCCGGGATCCACGGCGCCGGGGAGCTGTTTTTT. Its translation: CASSSGIHGAGELFF.

The chain recombines TRBV28 with TRBJ2-1; D is unclear. This CDR3 is built from 12 residues. Trimming took 6 bases from V and 6 from J, leaving 9 bases between them. Germline CDR1 and CDR2: MDHEN and SYDVKM. The CDR3 reads CASSLASNEQFF. CDR3 in DNA: TGTGCCAGCAGCCTTGCCAGCAATGAGCAGTTCTTC. The full variable domain, completed using reference TRBV28 and TRBJ2-1, is DVKVTQSSRYLVKRTGEKVFLECVQDMDHENMFWYRQDPGLGLRLIYFSYDVKMKEKGDIPEGYSVSREKKERFSLILESASTNQTSMYLCASSLASNEQFFGPGTRLTVL.

This clone was counted only a few times. The chain uses TRBV6-5 and TRBJ1-1; no firm D call. Trimming took 6 bases from V and 5 from J, leaving 10 bases between them. Germline V gene lookup returns CDR1 MNHEY and CDR2 SVGAGI. The CDR3 covers 12 residues. CDR3 amino acids: CASSLYGTEAFF. CDR3 coding DNA: TGTGCCAGCAGCTTATATGGAACTGAAGCTTTCTTT.

With respect to this clone: Since a much larger clone is just one base distant, this may be a read error. J is TRBJ2-1 and V is TRBV3-1; perhaps TRBD2 as D (5 bases). This CDR3 is built from 17 residues. Germline V gene data show CDR1 as LGHDT and CDR2 as YNNKEL (reference sequence). The CDR3 DNA reads as TGTGCCAGCAGCCAAGAAGATTCTAGCTATCCCTACAGTGAGCAGTTCTTC. Encoded protein: CASSQEDSSYPYSEQFF.

This clone has just a few counts. The CDR3 ends on some other residue instead of the conserved phenylalanine or tryptophan, so this is likely a read error. Because the CDR3's place on the DNA is in doubt, the DNA is left out and the CDR3 is given as listed by TCRdb. The chain carries TRBV28 and TRBJ1-1; the table's D call, TRBD1, has no DNA check behind it. Including both end residues, the CDR3 is 14 amino acids long. CDR1 and CDR2 from the germline V gene are MDHEN and SYDVKM. CDR3 residues: CTSTPRAGVTEALL.

This clone is labeled as medium-sized. CDR3 amino acids: CSASLGPNNEQFF. In DNA, the CDR3 is TGCAGTGCCTCACTAGGGCCAAACAATGAGCAGTTCTTC. V is TRBV20-1 and J is TRBJ2-1, with D possibly TRBD2 on 5 matching bases. Looked up from germline, CDR1 is DFQATT and CDR2 is SNEGSKA (reference sequence). With 6 bases removed from V and 5 bases from J, the gap between germline ends came to 14 bases. This CDR3 comprises 13 residues.

This clone is termed large (0.1 to 1%). The CDR3 DNA is TGTGCCAGCAGTAGCGCGGGGGAGGAAGGGGCGGGGGAGACCCAGTACTTC. Encoded protein: CASSSAGEEGAGETQYF. The rearrangement links TRBV28 to TRBJ2-5; 7 bases agree with TRBD2. The length of the CDR3 is 17 residues. V was clipped by 5 bases and J by 5 bases; unmatched bases: 17. The germline V gene has CDR1 MDHEN and CDR2 SYDVKM.

This clone was counted only a few times. The CDR3 sequence is CASSYSPAHVQYF. DNA of the CDR3: TGTGCCAGCAGTTACTCGCCGGCACATGTGCAGTACTTC. The chain joins TRBV6-5 to TRBJ2-7, with D hard to call. CDR1 is MNHEY, CDR2 SVGAGI, per germline. The CDR3 covers 13 residues. Trimming left V 0 bases short and J 9 bases short, with 12 bases between.

The sample holds a few counts of this clone. The genes are TRBV6-2 or TRBV6-3 and TRBJ2-1; possibly TRBD2 for D (5 bases). Germline CDR1 is MNHEY and CDR2 is SVGEGT. The CDR3 loop spans 16 amino acids. The V and J ends lost 6 bases and 10 bases respectively, with 25 bases between them. CDR3 loop: CASSPPGPIASEEQFF. The DNA for the CDR3 is TGTGCCAGCAGCCCCCCCGGACCCATAGCGTCGGAAGAGCAGTTCTTC.

This clone was counted between two and nine times. J is TRBJ2-7 and V is TRBV7-3; 7 bases agree with TRBD2. Germline loops: CDR1 SGHTA, CDR2 FQGTGA. The CDR3 runs 12 residues. V was pared by 5 bases and J by 6 bases, with 4 bases of the junction left unmatched. The CDR3 DNA reads TGTGCCAGCAGCCACACGGGGGGCGAGCAGTACTTC. Its translation: CASSHTGGEQYF.

V is TRBV6-2 or TRBV6-3 and J is TRBJ1-5; TRBD1 aligns across 9 bases. The V segment lost 5 bases and the J segment 6 bases; nucleotides outside the gene matches: 2. The CDR3 has 13 residues. Germline V gene lookup returns CDR1 MNHEY and CDR2 SVGEGT. The CDR3 protein is CASSRDRVQPQHF. CDR3 in DNA: TGTGCCAGCAGTCGGGACAGGGTTCAGCCCCAGCATTTT.

Relative to its sample, this clone is medium-sized. CDR3 amino acids: CASSFGARSNQPQHF. The CDR3 coding sequence is TGTGCCAGCAGTTTTGGGGCACGTAGCAATCAGCCCCAGCATTTT. V and J are TRBV28 and TRBJ1-5; possibly TRBD1 for D (5 bases). The V gene's germline CDR1 is MDHEN and CDR2 SYDVKM. The V gene lost 3 bases and the J gene lost 0 bases, with 9 bases spanning the gap. CDR3 length: 15 residues. The whole variable domain, filled in from reference TRBV28 and TRBJ1-5, reads DVKVTQSSRYLVKRTGEKVFLECVQDMDHENMFWYRQDPGLGLRLIYFSYDVKMKEKGDIPEGYSVSREKKERFSLILESASTNQTSMYLCASSFGARSNQPQHFGDGTRLSIL.

This clone appeared a few times. The chain combines TRBV28 with TRBJ2-7, with D perhaps matching TRBD1 or TRBD2 (5 bases each). With 6 bases removed from V and 7 bases from J, the gap between germline ends came to 10 bases. Germline assignment: CDR1 MDHEN and CDR2 SYDVKM. This CDR3 contains 11 residues. This CDR3 is CASRGVGEQYF. The CDR3 nucleotides read TGTGCCAGCAGGGGGGTAGGGGAGCAGTACTTC.

The gene calls are TRBV28 and TRBJ1-1, with TRBD1 identical over 9 bases. Germline trimming cut 7 bases from V and 0 bases from J; bases unmatched to any gene: 3. The length of the CDR3 is 14 residues. The germline V gene has CDR1 MDHEN and CDR2 SYDVKM. The CDR3 loop reads CASIRDRVNTEAFF. The DNA for the CDR3 is TGTGCCAGCATTAGGGACAGGGTGAACACTGAAGCTTTCTTT.

This rearrangement joins TRBV5-1 to TRBJ1-1; 8 nucleotides align to TRBD1. This CDR3 is built from 13 residues. Trimming removed 4 bases from V and 4 bases from J; junction bases left unmatched: 3. Per germline, CDR1 SGHRS and CDR2 YFSETQ. For the CDR3, the DNA is TGCGCCAGCAGCAGAACAGGGGGCACTGAAGCTTTCTTT. Translation gives CASSRTGGTEAFF.

This clone appeared a few times. J is TRBJ1-1 and V is TRBV11-2; D unresolved. Trimming stripped 4 bases from V and 1 base from J, with 13 bases between. Germline lookup yields CDR1 SGHAT and CDR2 FQNNGV. The CDR3 consists of 15 residues. This CDR3 reads CASSSSSGWNTEAFF. The CDR3 DNA sequence: TGTGCCAGCAGCTCATCATCGGGTTGGAACACTGAAGCTTTCTTT.

The chain carries TRBV7-8 and TRBJ2-5, with D possibly being TRBD1 (6 bases). Trimming removed 5 bases at V and 3 bases at J, with 19 bases between. The CDR3 length is 16 residues. Germline lookup yields CDR1 SGHVS and CDR2 FQNEAQ. CDR3 coding DNA: TGTGCCAGCAGCACACAACCGGGACACCCAAAAGAGACCCAGTACTTC. It encodes CASSTQPGHPKETQYF. The full variable domain, completed using reference TRBV7-8 and TRBJ2-5, is GAGVSQSPRYKVAKRGQDVALRCDPISGHVSLFWYQQALGQGPEFLTYFQNEAQLDKSGLPSDRFFAERPEGSVSTLKIQRTQQEDSAVYLCASSTQPGHPKETQYFGPGTRLLVL.

Sample share makes this clone medium-sized. V and J are TRBV7-9 and TRBJ1-5; TRBD1 agrees at 7 bases. The CDR3 runs to 13 residues. The germline V gene has CDR1 SEHNR and CDR2 FQNEAQ (reference sequence). J gave up 6 bases and V 5 bases, and 4 bases lay outside the gene matches. The CDR3, as DNA: TGTGCCAGCAGCAGACAGGGCGGTCAGCCCCAGCATTTT. Translated, it gives CASSRQGGQPQHF.

This clone was picked up a small number of times. Distinct nucleotide sequences in the sample also encode this CDR3. CDR3 in DNA: TGTGCCAGCACCGAGGCTTCTGGGAGGACCCACGGTGATGAGCAGTTCTTC. Encoded protein: CASTEASGRTHGDEQFF. The chain is built from TRBV12-3 or TRBV12-4 and TRBJ2-1; D possibly corresponds to TRBD2 (6 bases). Trimming shortened V by 7 bases and J by 8 bases, and 27 bases separated the two germline ends. This CDR3 spans 17 amino acids.

Remarks on this clone: No conserved phenylalanine or tryptophan ends this CDR3, so it is likely a read error. Because the CDR3's place on the DNA is in doubt, the DNA is left out and the CDR3 is given as listed by TCRdb. The chain has TRBV30 and TRBJ2-2. Ends included, the CDR3 has 13 residues. CDR1 and CDR2 from the germline V gene are GTSNPN and SVGIG (reference sequence). CDR3 sequence reads: CAWRLGNTGELVL.